This TCR beta chain derives from a study of cytomegalovirus exposure and HLA in healthy donors. General study results and limits: In a later analysis, donors in an Asian-associated ancestry cluster reportedly had fewer N-insertions in productive TCRs than the cohort mean. Follow-up analysis later connected one missense variant in DCLRE1C with trimming of TCR beta V- and J-genes.

The PCR employed 60 Vbeta primers together with 13 Jbeta primers. TCRdb's copy holds only in-frame clones and misses some; the assay was immunoSEQ multiplex PCR. The sample consists of some 98,000 clones, 60% to 80% of them appearing once. CDR1 MNHNS and CDR2 SASEGT come from the germline V gene. The CDR3 spans 17 residues. V shed 0 bases, J shed 3 bases, and the junction held 9 bases outside the gene matches. As concerns this clone: Its antigen remains unidentified.

Sequencing was carried out using PBMCs. This TCR came from a female donor in good health and CMV-seronegative. This rearrangement joins TRBV6-1 to TRBJ2-7; TRBD1 aligns across 9 bases. The CDR3 bases are TGTGCCAGCAGTGAAGCGAGTTGGACAGGGGTTTACTACGAGCAGTACTTC. This codes for CASSEASWTGVYYEQYF.